This T cell receptor beta chain was found in a study of tumor-infiltrating lymphocytes in oesophageal squamous cell carcinoma. MiXCR, applied by TCRdb to the PCR reads, yields one record per CDR3 protein. The sample contains tens of thousands of distinct CDR3 sequences, approximately 35% of which appear only once. Germline V lookup: CDR1 LGHDT, CDR2 YNNKEL (reference sequence). The CDR3 totals 14 residues. The genes are TRBV3-1 and TRBJ2-1; D call uncertain. The DNA end lines up better with TRBJ2-7; the J call may be wrong. Sequencing was performed on esophageal tumor tissue. This sequence was found in a female donor with esophageal squamous cell carcinoma. Here the CDR3 DNA reads TGTGCCAGCAGCCAAGGACATTCCCCCTACGAGCAGTACTTC. Its translation is CASSQGHSPYEQYF.